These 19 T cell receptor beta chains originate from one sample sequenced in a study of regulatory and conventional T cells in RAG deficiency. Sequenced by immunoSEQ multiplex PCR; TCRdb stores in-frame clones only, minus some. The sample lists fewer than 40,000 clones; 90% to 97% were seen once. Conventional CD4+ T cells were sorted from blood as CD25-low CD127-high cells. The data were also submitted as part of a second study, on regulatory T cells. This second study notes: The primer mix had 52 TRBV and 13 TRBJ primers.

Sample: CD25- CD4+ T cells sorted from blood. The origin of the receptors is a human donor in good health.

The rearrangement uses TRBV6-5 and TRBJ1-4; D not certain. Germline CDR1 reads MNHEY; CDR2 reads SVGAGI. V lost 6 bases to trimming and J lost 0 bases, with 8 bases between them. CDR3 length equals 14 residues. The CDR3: CASRTGTTNEKLFF. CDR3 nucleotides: TGTGCCAGCAGAACCGGGACAACTAATGAAAAACTGTTTTTT.

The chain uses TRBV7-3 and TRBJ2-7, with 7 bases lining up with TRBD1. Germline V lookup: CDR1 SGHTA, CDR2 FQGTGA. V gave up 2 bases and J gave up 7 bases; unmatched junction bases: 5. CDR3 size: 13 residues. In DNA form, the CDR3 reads TGTGCCAGCAGCTTACTATCGACAGGGGAGCAGTACTTC. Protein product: CASSLLSTGEQYF. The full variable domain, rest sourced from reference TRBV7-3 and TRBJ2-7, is GAGVSQTPSNKVTEKGKYVELRCDPISGHTALYWYRQSLGQGPEFLIYFQGTGAADDSGLPNDRFFAVRPEGSVSTLKIQRTERGDSAVYLCASSLLSTGEQYFGPGTRLTVT.

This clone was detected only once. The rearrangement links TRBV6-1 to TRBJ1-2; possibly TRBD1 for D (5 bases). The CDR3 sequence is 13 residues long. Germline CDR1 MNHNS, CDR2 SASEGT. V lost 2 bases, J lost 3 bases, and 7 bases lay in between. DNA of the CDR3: TGTGCCAGCAGTGAATCAGGGCACTATGGCTACACCTTC. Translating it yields CASSESGHYGYTF.

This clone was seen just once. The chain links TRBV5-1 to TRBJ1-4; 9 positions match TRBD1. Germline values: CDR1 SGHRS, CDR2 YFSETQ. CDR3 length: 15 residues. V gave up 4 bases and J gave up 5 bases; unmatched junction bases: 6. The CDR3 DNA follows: TGCGCCAGCAGCAAGGACAGGGGTCGAAATGAAAAACTGTTTTTT. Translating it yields CASSKDRGRNEKLFF.

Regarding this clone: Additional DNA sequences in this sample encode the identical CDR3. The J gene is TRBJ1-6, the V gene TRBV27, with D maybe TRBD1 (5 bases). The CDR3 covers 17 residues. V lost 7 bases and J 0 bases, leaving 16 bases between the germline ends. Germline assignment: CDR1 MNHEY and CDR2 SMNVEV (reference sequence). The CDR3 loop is CASTRRGGSSYNSPLHF. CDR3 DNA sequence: TGTGCCAGCACCCGACGGGGGGGGAGCTCCTATAATTCACCCCTCCACTTT.

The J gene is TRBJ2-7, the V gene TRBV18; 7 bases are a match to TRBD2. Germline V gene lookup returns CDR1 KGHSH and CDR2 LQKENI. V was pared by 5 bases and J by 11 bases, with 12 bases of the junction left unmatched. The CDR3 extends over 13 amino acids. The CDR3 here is CASSTISGDLKYF. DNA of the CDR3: TGTGCCAGCTCAACAATAAGCGGGGACTTGAAGTACTTC.

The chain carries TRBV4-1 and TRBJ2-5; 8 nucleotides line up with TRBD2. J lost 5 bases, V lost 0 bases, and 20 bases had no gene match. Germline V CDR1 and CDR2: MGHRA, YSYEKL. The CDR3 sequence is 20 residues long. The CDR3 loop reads CASSQDHLLVSGGLQETQYF. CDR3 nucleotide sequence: TGCGCCAGCAGCCAAGATCATTTGCTCGTCTCGGGGGGGCTTCAGGAGACCCAGTACTTC.

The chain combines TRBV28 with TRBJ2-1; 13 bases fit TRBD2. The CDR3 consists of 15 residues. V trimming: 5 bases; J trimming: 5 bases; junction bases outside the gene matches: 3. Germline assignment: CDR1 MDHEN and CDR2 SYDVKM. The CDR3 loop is CASSTGTSGNNEQFF. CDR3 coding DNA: TGTGCCAGCAGTACGGGGACTAGCGGGAACAATGAGCAGTTCTTC.

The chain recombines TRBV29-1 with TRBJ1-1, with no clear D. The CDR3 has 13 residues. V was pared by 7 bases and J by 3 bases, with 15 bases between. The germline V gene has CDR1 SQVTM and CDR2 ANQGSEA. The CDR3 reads CSAHNWADTEAFF. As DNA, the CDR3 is TGCAGCGCCCATAATTGGGCCGACACTGAAGCTTTCTTT.

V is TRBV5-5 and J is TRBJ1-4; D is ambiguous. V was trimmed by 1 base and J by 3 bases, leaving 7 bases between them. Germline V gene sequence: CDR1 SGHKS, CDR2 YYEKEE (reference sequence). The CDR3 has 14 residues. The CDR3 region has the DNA TGTGCCAGCAGCTTGTTGCGGGCTAATGAAAAACTGTTTTTT. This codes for CASSLLRANEKLFF.

CDR3 in amino acids: CASSLNRGNNGYTF. In DNA form, the CDR3 reads TGTGCCAGCAGCTTAAACAGGGGGAACAATGGCTACACCTTC. This chain links TRBV11-1 with TRBJ1-2; TRBD1 matches 8 bases. CDR3 length: 14 amino acids. After removal of 2 bases from V and 6 bases from J, the junction contained 5 bases not matched to a gene. Germline CDR1 is SGHAT and CDR2 is FQDESV (reference sequence).

CDR3 sequence reads: CASSFGRVNTGELFF. The CDR3 DNA follows: TGTGCCAGCAGCTTCGGGCGGGTAAACACCGGGGAGCTGTTTTTT. The genes are TRBV7-3 and TRBJ2-2; tentative D call: TRBD2 (5 bases). The germline CDR1 and CDR2 sequences are SGHTA and FQGTGA. This CDR3 is built from 15 residues. The V end was cut by 3 bases, the J end by 2 bases, with 10 bases between.

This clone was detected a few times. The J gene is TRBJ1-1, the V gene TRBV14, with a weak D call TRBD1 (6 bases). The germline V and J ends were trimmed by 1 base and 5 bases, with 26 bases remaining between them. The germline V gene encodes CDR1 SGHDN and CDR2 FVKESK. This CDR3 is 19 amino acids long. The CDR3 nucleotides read TGTGCCAGCAGCCAAGGAAACAGGCACCTTAGGGGGTGGGGGACTGAAGCTTTCTTT. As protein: CASSQGNRHLRGWGTEAFF. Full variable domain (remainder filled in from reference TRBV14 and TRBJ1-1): EAGVTQFPSHSVIEKGQTVTLRCDPISGHDNLYWYRRVMGKEIKFLLHFVKESKQDESGMPNNRFLAERTGGTYSTLKVQPAELEDSGVYFCASSQGNRHLRGWGTEAFFGQGTRLTVV.

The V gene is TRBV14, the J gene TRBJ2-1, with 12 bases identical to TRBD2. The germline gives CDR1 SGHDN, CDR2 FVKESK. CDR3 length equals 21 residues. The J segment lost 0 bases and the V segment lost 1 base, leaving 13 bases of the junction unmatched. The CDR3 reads CASSQGSPGTSGRISYNEQFF. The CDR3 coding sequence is TGTGCCAGCAGCCAAGGATCCCCCGGGACTAGCGGGCGCATCTCCTACAATGAGCAGTTCTTC.

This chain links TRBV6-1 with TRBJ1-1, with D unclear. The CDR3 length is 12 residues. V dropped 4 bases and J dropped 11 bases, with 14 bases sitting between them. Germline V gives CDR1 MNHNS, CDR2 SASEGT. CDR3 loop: CASSGPSNGAFF. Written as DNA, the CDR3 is TGTGCCAGCAGTGGACCGTCCAACGGGGCTTTCTTT.

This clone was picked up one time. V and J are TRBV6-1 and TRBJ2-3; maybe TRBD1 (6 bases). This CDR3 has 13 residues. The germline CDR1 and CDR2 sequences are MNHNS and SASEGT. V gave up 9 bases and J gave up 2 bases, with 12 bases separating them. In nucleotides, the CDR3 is TGTGCCAGTATACAGGGAATCACAGATACGCAGTATTTT. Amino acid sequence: CASIQGITDTQYF.

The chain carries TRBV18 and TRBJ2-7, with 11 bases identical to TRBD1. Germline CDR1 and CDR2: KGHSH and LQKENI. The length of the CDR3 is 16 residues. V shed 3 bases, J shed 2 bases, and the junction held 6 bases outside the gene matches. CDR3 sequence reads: CASSPKGTGGTYEQYF. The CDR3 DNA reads TGTGCCAGCTCACCTAAAGGGACAGGGGGAACCTACGAGCAGTACTTC.

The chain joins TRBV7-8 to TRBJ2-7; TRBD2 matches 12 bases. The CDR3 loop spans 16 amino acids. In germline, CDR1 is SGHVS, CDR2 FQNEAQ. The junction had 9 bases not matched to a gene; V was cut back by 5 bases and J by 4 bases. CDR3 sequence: CASSTSPGLAGYEQYF. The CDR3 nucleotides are TGTGCCAGCAGCACCTCACCGGGACTAGCGGGTTACGAGCAGTACTTC. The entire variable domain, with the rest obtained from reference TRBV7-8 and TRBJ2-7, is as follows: GAGVSQSPRYKVAKRGQDVALRCDPISGHVSLFWYQQALGQGPEFLTYFQNEAQLDKSGLPSDRFFAERPEGSVSTLKIQRTQQEDSAVYLCASSTSPGLAGYEQYFGPGTRLTVT.

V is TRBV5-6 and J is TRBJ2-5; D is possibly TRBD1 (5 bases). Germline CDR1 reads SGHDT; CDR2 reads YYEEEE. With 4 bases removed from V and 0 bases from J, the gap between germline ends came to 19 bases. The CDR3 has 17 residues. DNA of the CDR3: TGTGCCAGCAGCCGAATTAGGGGTGCGGCAGACCAAGAGACCCAGTACTTC. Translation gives CASSRIRGAADQETQYF.